The 23 T cell receptor beta chains below all came from one sample that was sequenced in a study of CD8 T cells in Susac syndrome. An amount of RNA that ranged from roughly 0.5 to 1 ug was reverse transcribed with random hexamers. In TCRdb, the immunoSEQ multiplex PCR reads were re-called with MiXCR into one record per CDR3 protein. The sample shows around 300,000 distinct CDR3 sequences, 90% to 95% of them seen only once. Sequenced: CD4+ T cells from PBMCs. These TCRs come from a human donor with multiple sclerosis.

J is TRBJ2-7 and V is TRBV6-2 or TRBV6-3, with D tentatively TRBD2 (6 bases). V shed 2 bases and J shed 6 bases, with 17 bases lying between them. Germline-derived CDR1 and CDR2 are MNHEY and SVGEGT. The CDR3 is made up of 15 amino acids. CDR3 nucleotide sequence: TGTGCCAGCAGTTACGTCCTAGCGCGCCATTCCGAGCAGTACTTC. Residues: CASSYVLARHSEQYF.

This chain joins TRBV30 and TRBJ2-5; TRBD1 is a possible D gene (5 bases). CDR1 GTSNPN and CDR2 SVGIG come from the germline V gene (reference sequence). The CDR3 is made up of 11 amino acids. V was pared by 7 bases and J by 5 bases, with 11 bases between. CDR3 protein: CAFRVLETQYF. As DNA, the CDR3 is TGTGCCTTCAGGGTTCTGGAGACCCAGTACTTC.

V and J are TRBV7-8 and TRBJ1-5; D gene ambiguous. Germline V lookup: CDR1 SGHVS, CDR2 FQNEAQ. Trimming shortened V by 5 bases and J by 1 base, and 15 bases separated the two germline ends. The CDR3 loop spans 16 amino acids. The CDR3 here is CASSVIEGPSNQPQHF. The CDR3 region has the DNA TGTGCCAGCAGCGTCATCGAGGGCCCCAGCAATCAGCCCCAGCATTTT.

V and J are TRBV2 and TRBJ1-2; no definite D call. Germline V CDR1 and CDR2: SNHLY, FYNNEI. The CDR3 runs to 12 residues. The ends were cut back, 5 bases at V and 3 bases at J, with 7 bases in the middle. Here the CDR3 reads CASSTTHYGYTF. The CDR3 DNA sequence: TGTGCCAGCAGTACCACGCACTATGGCTACACCTTC.

This clonotype has a single count. The CDR3 loop is CSVRVGVATNEQFF. CDR3 nucleotide sequence: TGCAGCGTCAGGGTGGGGGTAGCTACGAATGAGCAGTTCTTC. The chain is built from TRBV29-1 and TRBJ2-1; tentatively, D is TRBD1 or TRBD2 (5 bases each). The CDR3 contains 14 residues. Looked up from germline, CDR1 is SQVTM and CDR2 is ANQGSEA. The V and J ends lost 6 bases and 7 bases respectively, with 19 bases between them.

The chain carries TRBV7-8 and TRBJ1-4; D ambiguous. Germline lookup yields CDR1 SGHVS and CDR2 FQNEAQ. There are 15 residues in the CDR3. The germline V and J ends were trimmed by 4 bases and 3 bases, with 12 bases remaining between them. CDR3 DNA: TGTGCCAGCAGCTATACAAGGACCGCTAATGAAAAACTGTTTTTT. Translated: CASSYTRTANEKLFF.

This clonotype was observed a single time. The rearrangement joins TRBV27 to TRBJ2-6; 8 bases agree with TRBD2. Germline V gives CDR1 MNHEY, CDR2 SMNVEV (reference sequence). The V and J ends lost 10 bases and 0 bases, in that order; junction bases with no gene match: 11. The CDR3 is 17 residues long. CDR3 DNA: TGTGCCACCCGAACGGGGGGGCGGCTCTCTGGGGCCAACGTCCTGACTTTC. This gives the protein CATRTGGRLSGANVLTF.

Here the CDR3 reads CASTGRTDTQYF. The CDR3 region has the DNA TGTGCCAGTACAGGCAGGACAGATACGCAGTATTTT. The chain has TRBV19 and TRBJ2-3, with unresolved D. The V gene's germline CDR1 is LNHDA and CDR2 SQIVND (reference sequence). Trimming took off 7 bases at V and 3 bases at J, with 8 bases between the two ends. This CDR3 contains 12 residues.

The chain joins TRBV19 to TRBJ2-6; D uncertain. This CDR3 has 16 amino acids. The germline CDR1 and CDR2 sequences are LNHDA and SQIVND (reference sequence). The germline V and J ends were trimmed by 7 bases and 0 bases, with 13 bases remaining between them. In DNA, the CDR3 is TGTGCCAGTACCGACGACGGCCTCTCTGGGGCCAACGTCCTGACTTTC. Encoded protein: CASTDDGLSGANVLTF.

The chain couples TRBV4-1 to TRBJ1-4; no clear D. V was trimmed by 2 bases and J by 7 bases, leaving 14 bases between them. The CDR3 is 15 amino acids. CDR1 is MGHRA and CDR2 is YSYEKL in the germline V gene. DNA of the CDR3: TGCGCCAGCAGCCAAATAGGGCAGAGGGCTGAAAAACTGTTTTTT. Residues: CASSQIGQRAEKLFF.

With respect to this clonotype: One end of the junction does not line up with germline, which may come from a read error. V is TRBV24-1 and J is TRBJ1-2, with TRBD1 matching 7 bases. From germline, CDR1 is KGHDR and CDR2 SFDVKD. This CDR3 region has 13 residues. CDR3 sequence reads: CATSDPVQQGQIF. In DNA, the CDR3 is TGTGCCACCAGTGACCCTGTGCAGCAGGGACAGATCTTC.

The chain's CDR3 is CASSRPGASNEKLFF. CDR3 in DNA: TGTGCCAGCTCCCGTCCAGGGGCGTCAAATGAAAAACTGTTTTTT. The rearrangement links TRBV4-2 to TRBJ1-4; D is perhaps TRBD1 (6 bases). The CDR3 has 15 amino acids. V dropped 8 bases and J dropped 5 bases, with 18 bases sitting between them. Germline assignment: CDR1 LGHNA and CDR2 YNFKEQ.

The count of this clonotype is one. The V call is TRBV30, the J call TRBJ2-1, with TRBD2 identical over 13 bases. The CDR3 consists of 14 residues. The germline V gene encodes CDR1 GTSNPN and CDR2 SVGIG (reference sequence). J lost 9 bases, V lost 4 bases, and 6 bases had no gene match. The CDR3 sequence is CAWKPGLAGPEQFF. DNA of the CDR3: TGTGCCTGGAAACCGGGACTAGCGGGACCTGAGCAGTTCTTC.

Only a few counts were recorded for this clonotype. This chain connects TRBV7-2 to TRBJ2-6; D unresolved. V dropped 3 bases and J dropped 4 bases, with 4 bases sitting between them. Germline V gene data show CDR1 as SGHTA and CDR2 as FQGNSA. The CDR3 has 13 residues. The CDR3 loop reads CASSFAGANVLTF. The CDR3 nucleotides read TGTGCCAGCAGCTTTGCAGGGGCCAACGTCCTGACTTTC.

The chain combines TRBV5-6 with TRBJ1-5; D is unclear. Germline V gene lookup returns CDR1 SGHDT and CDR2 YYEEEE. The CDR3 is 14 amino acids. V was shortened by 6 bases and J by 5 bases, with 15 bases between the two germline ends. The CDR3 sequence: CASTPSGGYQPQHF. The CDR3, as DNA: TGTGCCAGCACCCCATCCGGCGGGTATCAGCCCCAGCATTTT.

The chain has TRBV30 and TRBJ1-2; D unresolved. Germline V gene sequence: CDR1 GTSNPN, CDR2 SVGIG (reference sequence). V was pared by 2 bases and J by 2 bases, with 6 bases between. The CDR3 contains 12 residues. CDR3 sequence (DNA): TGTGCCTGGAGTAGAGCCAACTATGGCTACACCTTC. This sequence encodes CAWSRANYGYTF.

This chain joins TRBV19 and TRBJ1-2, with no clear D. Germline CDR1 reads LNHDA; CDR2 reads SQIVND (reference sequence). The CDR3 extends over 16 amino acids. Trimming removed 0 bases at V and 1 base at J, with 12 bases between. The chain's CDR3 is CASSIDLAGINYGYTF. The CDR3 nucleotides read TGTGCCAGTAGTATAGATCTCGCCGGAATTAACTATGGCTACACCTTC.

The V call is TRBV20-1, the J call TRBJ2-7; 8 bases line up with TRBD1. Looked up from germline, CDR1 is DFQATT and CDR2 is SNEGSKA (reference sequence). V trimming: 5 bases; J trimming: 0 bases; junction bases outside the gene matches: 9. This CDR3 has 15 residues. CDR3 sequence (DNA): TGCAGTGCTGGCAGGGGGCTGCCTAGCTCCTACGAGCAGTACTTC. This translates into CSAGRGLPSSYEQYF.

The rearrangement joins TRBV5-1 to TRBJ2-1; maybe TRBD1 (5 bases). Germline lookup yields CDR1 SGHRS and CDR2 YFSETQ. The CDR3 extends over 16 amino acids. Trimming removed 4 bases from V and 7 bases from J, with 21 bases in between. CDR3 bases: TGCGCCAGCAGCCGGGTAAGCACCACCAGGGCAAATGAGCAGTTCTTC. Residues: CASSRVSTTRANEQFF.

This rearrangement joins TRBV19 to TRBJ2-3; the match to TRBD1 covers 7 bases. In germline, CDR1 is LNHDA, CDR2 SQIVND (reference sequence). The CDR3 is made up of 16 amino acids. V shed 5 bases, J shed 0 bases, and the junction held 8 bases outside the gene matches. CDR3 sequence (DNA): TGTGCCAGTAGTGGGACGGGACAGCCTAGCACAGATACGCAGTATTTT. It yields the protein CASSGTGQPSTDTQYF.

The genes are TRBV5-1 and TRBJ2-1; D not certain. The CDR3 consists of 15 residues. Trimming took 5 bases from V and 5 from J, leaving 17 bases between them. Germline CDR1 is SGHRS and CDR2 is YFSETQ. The CDR3 sequence is CASRVDGVPNNEQFF. In DNA, the CDR3 is TGCGCCAGCAGGGTGGATGGGGTGCCTAACAATGAGCAGTTCTTC.

A few counts support this clonotype. At one boundary the junction diverges from the germline segment, which might be a read error. The rearrangement joins TRBV7-2 to TRBJ1-5, with no clear D. The CDR3 loop spans 15 amino acids. Germline V lookup: CDR1 SGHTA, CDR2 FQGNSA. The CDR3 loop reads CASSLGGGSNQPQHF. As DNA, the CDR3 is TGTGCCAGCAGTTTAGGCGGAGGGAGCAATCAGCCCCAGCATTTT.

This rearrangement joins TRBV3-1 to TRBJ2-3; D may correspond to TRBD1 or TRBD2 (5 bases each). Looked up from germline, CDR1 is LGHDT and CDR2 is YNNKEL (reference sequence). The CDR3 has 17 residues. V lost 3 bases to trimming and J lost 2 bases, with 18 bases between them. DNA for the CDR3: TGTGCCAGCAGCCAGACCGGGACGGGGATCCTCACAGATACGCAGTATTTT. Amino acid sequence: CASSQTGTGILTDTQYF.